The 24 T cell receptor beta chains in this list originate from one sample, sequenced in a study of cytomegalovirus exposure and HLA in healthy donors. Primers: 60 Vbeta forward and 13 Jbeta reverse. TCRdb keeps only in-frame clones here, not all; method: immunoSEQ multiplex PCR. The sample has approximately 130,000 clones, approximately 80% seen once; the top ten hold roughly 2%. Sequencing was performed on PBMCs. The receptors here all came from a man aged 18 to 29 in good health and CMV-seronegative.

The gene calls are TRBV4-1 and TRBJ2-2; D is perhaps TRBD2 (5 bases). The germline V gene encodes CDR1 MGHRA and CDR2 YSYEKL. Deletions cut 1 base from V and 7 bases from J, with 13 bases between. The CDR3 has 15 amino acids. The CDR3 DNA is TGCGCCAGCAGCCAAGTAGCAGAGGAGGACGGGGAGCTGTTTTTT. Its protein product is CASSQVAEEDGELFF.

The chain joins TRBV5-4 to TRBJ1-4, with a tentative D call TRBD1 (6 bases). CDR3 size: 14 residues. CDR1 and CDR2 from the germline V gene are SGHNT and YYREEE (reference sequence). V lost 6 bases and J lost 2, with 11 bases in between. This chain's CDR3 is CASTRRGTNEKLFF. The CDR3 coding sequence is TGTGCCAGCACCAGAAGGGGGACTAATGAAAAACTGTTTTTT. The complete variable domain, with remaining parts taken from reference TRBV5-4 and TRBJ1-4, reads ETGVTQSPTHLIKTRGQQVTLRCSSQSGHNTVSWYQQALGQGPQFIFQYYREEENGRGNFPPRFSGLQFPNYSSELNVNALELDDSALYLCASTRRGTNEKLFFGSGTQLSVL.

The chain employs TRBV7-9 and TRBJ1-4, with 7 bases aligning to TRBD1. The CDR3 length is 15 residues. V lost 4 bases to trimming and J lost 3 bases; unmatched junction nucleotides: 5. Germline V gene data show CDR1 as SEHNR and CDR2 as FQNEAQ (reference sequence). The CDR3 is CASSSTGTANEKLFF. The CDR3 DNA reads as TGTGCCAGCAGCTCCACCGGGACAGCTAATGAAAAACTGTTTTTT.

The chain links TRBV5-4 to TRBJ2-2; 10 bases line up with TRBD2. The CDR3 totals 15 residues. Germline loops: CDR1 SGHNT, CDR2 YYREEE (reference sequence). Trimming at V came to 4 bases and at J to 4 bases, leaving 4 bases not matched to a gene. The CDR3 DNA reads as TGTGCCAGCAGCCTAGCGGGGGCCCTCACCGGGGAGCTGTTTTTT. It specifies CASSLAGALTGELFF.

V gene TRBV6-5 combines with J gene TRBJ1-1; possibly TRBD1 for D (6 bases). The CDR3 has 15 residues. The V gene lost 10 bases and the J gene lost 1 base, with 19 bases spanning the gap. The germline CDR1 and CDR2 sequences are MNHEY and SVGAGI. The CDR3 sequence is CATQTVGGGNTEAFF. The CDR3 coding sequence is TGTGCCACCCAGACAGTAGGGGGGGGGAACACTGAAGCTTTCTTT.

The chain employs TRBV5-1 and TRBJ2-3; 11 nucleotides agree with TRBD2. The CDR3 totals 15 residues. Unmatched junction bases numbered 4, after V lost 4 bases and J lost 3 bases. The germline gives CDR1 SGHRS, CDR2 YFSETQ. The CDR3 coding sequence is TGCGCCAGCAGCACGACTAGCGGGGCGACAGATACGCAGTATTTT. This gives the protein CASSTTSGATDTQYF.

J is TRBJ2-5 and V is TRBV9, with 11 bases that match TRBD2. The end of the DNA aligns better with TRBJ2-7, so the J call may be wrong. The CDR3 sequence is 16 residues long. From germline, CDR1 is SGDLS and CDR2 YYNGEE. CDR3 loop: CASSPLLAGALYEQYF. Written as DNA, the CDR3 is TGTGCCAGCAGCCCCCTACTAGCGGGGGCCCTCTACGAGCAGTACTTC.

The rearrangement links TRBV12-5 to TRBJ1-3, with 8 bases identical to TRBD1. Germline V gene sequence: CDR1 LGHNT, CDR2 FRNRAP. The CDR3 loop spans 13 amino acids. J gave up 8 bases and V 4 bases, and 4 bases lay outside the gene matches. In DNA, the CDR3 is TGTGCTAGTGGTTCGGACAGGGAAGACACCATATATTTT. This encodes CASGSDREDTIYF.

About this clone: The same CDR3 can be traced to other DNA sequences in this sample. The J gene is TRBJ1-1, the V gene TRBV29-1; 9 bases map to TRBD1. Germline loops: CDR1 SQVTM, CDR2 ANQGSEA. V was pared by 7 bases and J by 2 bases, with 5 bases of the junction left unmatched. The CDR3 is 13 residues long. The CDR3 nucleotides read TGCAGCGCCGACAGGGGGTTAAACACTGAAGCTTTCTTT. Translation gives CSADRGLNTEAFF.

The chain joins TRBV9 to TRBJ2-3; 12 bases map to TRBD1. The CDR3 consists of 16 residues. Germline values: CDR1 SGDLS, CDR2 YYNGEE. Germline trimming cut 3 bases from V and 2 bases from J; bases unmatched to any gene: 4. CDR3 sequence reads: CASSAGTGGLTDTQYF. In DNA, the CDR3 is TGTGCCAGCAGCGCGGGGACAGGGGGCCTCACAGATACGCAGTATTTT.

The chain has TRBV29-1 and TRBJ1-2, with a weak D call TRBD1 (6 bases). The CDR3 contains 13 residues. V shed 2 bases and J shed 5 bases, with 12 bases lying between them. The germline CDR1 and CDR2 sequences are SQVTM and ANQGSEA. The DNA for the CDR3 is TGCAGCGTTGAAAGGGGGAGTGGATATGGCTACACCTTC. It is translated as CSVERGSGYGYTF.

The CDR3 protein is CASSFGGPTDTQYF. The CDR3 coding sequence is TGTGCCAGCAGTTTCGGGGGGCCCACAGATACGCAGTATTTT. This sequence joins TRBV27 and TRBJ2-3; a weak D match, TRBD2 (7 bases). V was clipped by 3 bases and J by 2 bases, with 9 bases between them. Germline V gives CDR1 MNHEY, CDR2 SMNVEV (reference sequence). The CDR3 runs to 14 residues.

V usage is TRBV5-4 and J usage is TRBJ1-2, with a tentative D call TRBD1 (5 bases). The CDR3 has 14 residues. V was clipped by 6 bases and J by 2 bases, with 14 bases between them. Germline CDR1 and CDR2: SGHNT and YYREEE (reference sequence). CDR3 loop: CASTGLGVNYGYTF. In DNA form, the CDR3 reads TGTGCCAGCACCGGCCTAGGGGTGAACTATGGCTACACCTTC.

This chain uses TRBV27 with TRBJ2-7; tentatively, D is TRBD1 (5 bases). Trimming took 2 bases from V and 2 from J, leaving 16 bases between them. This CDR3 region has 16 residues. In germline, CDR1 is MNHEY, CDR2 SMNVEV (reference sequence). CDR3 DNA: TGTGCCAGCAGTTTACTCCCCCGGACACGGCCCTACGAGCAGTACTTC. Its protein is CASSLLPRTRPYEQYF.

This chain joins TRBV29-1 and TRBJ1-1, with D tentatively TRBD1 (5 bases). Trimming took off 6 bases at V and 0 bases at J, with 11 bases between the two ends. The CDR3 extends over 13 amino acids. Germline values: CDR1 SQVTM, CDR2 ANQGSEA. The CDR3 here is CSVLRAMNTEAFF. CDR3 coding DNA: TGCAGCGTCCTCAGGGCGATGAACACTGAAGCTTTCTTT.

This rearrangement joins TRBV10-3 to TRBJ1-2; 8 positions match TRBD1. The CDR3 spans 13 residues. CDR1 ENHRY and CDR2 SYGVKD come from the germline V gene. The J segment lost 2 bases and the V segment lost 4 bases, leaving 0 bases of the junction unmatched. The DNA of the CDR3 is TGTGCCATCAGTGGGGACAGGAACTATGGCTACACCTTC. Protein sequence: CAISGDRNYGYTF.

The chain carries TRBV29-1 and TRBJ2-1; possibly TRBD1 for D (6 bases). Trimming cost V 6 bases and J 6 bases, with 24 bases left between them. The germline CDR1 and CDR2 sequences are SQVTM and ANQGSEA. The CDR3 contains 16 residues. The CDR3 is CSVTGGRQGTGNEQFF. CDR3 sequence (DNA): TGCAGCGTCACTGGGGGTCGGCAGGGGACGGGCAATGAGCAGTTCTTC.

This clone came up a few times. Here the CDR3 DNA reads TGTGCCAGTAGTGCAGAGACCCGACAGGACTCACCCCTCCACTTT. Translation: CASSAETRQDSPLHF. The V call is TRBV19, the J call TRBJ1-6, with D tentatively TRBD1 (6 bases). Trimming took off 5 bases at V and 10 bases at J, with 18 bases between the two ends. The length of the CDR3 is 15 residues. From germline, CDR1 is LNHDA and CDR2 SQIVND (reference sequence).

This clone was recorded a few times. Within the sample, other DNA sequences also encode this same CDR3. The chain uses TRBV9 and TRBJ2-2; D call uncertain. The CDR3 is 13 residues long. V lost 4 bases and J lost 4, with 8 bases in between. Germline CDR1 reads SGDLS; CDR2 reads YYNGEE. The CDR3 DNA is TGTGCCAGCAGCCCCTCTGTCACCGGGGAGCTGTTTTTT. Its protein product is CASSPSVTGELFF.

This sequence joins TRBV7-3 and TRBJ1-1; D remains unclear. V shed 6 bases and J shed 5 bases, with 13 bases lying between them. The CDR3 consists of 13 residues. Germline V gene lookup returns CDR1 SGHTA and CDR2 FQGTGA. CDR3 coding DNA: TGTGCCAGCAGATCGGGGTATGAGACTGAAGCTTTCTTT. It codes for CASRSGYETEAFF.

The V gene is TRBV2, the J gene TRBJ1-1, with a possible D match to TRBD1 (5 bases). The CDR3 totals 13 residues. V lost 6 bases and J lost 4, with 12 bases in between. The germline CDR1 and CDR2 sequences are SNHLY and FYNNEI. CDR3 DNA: TGTGCCAGCAGCTTAGGGGCTTTCACTGAAGCTTTCTTT. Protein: CASSLGAFTEAFF.

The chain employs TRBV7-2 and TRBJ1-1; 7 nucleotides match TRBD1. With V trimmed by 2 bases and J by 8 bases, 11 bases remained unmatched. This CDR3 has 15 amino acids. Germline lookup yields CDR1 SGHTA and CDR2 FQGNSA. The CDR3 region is CASSLSHTGTVEAFF. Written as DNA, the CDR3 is TGTGCCAGCAGCTTATCCCATACCGGGACAGTGGAAGCTTTCTTT.

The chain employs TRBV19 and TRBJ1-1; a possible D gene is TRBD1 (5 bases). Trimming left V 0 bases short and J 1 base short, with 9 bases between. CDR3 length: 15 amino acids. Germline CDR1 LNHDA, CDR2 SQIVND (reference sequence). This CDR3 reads CASSIDRAGNTEAFF. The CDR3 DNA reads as TGTGCCAGTAGTATAGACAGGGCAGGGAACACTGAAGCTTTCTTT. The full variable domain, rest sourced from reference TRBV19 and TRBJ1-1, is DGGITQSPKYLFRKEGQNVTLSCEQNLNHDAMYWYRQDPGQGLRLIYYSQIVNDFQKGDIAEGYSVSREKKESFPLTVTSAQKNPTAFYLCASSIDRAGNTEAFFGQGTRLTVV.

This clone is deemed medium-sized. The CDR3 DNA follows: TGTGCCAGTAGCGAGGGAAGATTGAACACTGAAGCTTTCTTT. It translates to CASSEGRLNTEAFF. The rearrangement uses TRBV19 and TRBJ1-1; no firm D call. Germline V gives CDR1 LNHDA, CDR2 SQIVND (reference sequence). CDR3 size: 14 residues. Trimming removed 6 bases at V and 0 bases at J, with 11 bases between. The complete variable domain, with remaining parts taken from reference TRBV19 and TRBJ1-1, reads DGGITQSPKYLFRKEGQNVTLSCEQNLNHDAMYWYRQDPGQGLRLIYYSQIVNDFQKGDIAEGYSVSREKKESFPLTVTSAQKNPTAFYLCASSEGRLNTEAFFGQGTRLTVV.